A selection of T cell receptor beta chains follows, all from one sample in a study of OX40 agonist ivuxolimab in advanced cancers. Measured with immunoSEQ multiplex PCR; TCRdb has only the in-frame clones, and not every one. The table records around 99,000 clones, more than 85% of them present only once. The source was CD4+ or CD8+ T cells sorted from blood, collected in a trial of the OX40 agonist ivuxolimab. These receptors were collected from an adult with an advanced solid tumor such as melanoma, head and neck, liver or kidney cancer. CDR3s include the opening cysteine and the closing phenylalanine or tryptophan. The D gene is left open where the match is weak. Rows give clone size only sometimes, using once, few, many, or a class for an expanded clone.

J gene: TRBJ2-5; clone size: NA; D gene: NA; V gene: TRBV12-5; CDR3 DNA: TGTGCTAGTGGTTTGGGGGCAGGGACGGAGACCCAGTACTTC; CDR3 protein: CASGLGAGTETQYF
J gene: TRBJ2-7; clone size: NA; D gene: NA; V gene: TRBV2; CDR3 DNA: TGTGCCAGCAGCTCAACCTCCTTTGGGCGCCAGACCTCTAACGATTTC; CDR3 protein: CASSSTSFGRQTSNDF
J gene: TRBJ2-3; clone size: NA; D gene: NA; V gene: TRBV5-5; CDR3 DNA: TGTGCCAGCAGCTCCAGGGGGGGCACAGATACGCAGTATTTT; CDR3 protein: CASSSRGGTDTQYF
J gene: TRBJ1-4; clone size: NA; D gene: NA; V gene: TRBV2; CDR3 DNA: TGTGCCAGCAGTGATGAAAAACTGTTTTTT; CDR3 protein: CASSDEKLFF
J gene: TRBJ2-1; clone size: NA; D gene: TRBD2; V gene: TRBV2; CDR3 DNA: TGTGCCAGCAGAGCTAGCGGGGGCTACAATGAGCAGTTCTTC; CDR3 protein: CASRASGGYNEQFF
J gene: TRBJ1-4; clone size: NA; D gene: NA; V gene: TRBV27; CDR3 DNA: TGTGCCAGCAGTTTAGGAGTGCGGCGAGCGTCGCCCGCGGGAACTAATGAAAAACTGTTTTTT; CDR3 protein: CASSLGVRRASPAGTNEKLFF
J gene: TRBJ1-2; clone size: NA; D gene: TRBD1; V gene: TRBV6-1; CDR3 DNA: TGTGCCAGCAGTGAGGGAATTGGGACAGTTGCCAACTATGGCTACACCTTC; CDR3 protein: CASSEGIGTVANYGYTF
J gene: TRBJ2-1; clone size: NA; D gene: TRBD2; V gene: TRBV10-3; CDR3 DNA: TGTGCCATCAGCTCCCAACTAGCGCTCTCCTACAATGAGCAGTTCTTC; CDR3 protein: CAISSQLALSYNEQFF
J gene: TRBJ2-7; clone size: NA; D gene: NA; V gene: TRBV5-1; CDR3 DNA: TGCGCCAGCAGCTTGGCCGCGGCAGCGCGCTCCTACGAGCAGTACTTC; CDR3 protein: CASSLAAAARSYEQYF
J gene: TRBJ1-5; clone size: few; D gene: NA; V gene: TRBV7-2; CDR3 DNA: TGTGCCAGCAGCTTAGCCAGTCAGCCCCAGCATTTT; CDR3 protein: CASSLASQPQHF
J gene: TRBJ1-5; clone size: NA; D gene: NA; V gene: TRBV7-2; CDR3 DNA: TGTGCCAGCAGAAAAGGGGCCCCGGGCAAGCCCCAGCATTTT; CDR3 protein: CASRKGAPGKPQHF
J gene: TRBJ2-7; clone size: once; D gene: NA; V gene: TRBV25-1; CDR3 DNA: TGTGCCAGCAGTGACTGGGCCGAGCAGTACTTC; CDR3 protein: CASSDWAEQYF
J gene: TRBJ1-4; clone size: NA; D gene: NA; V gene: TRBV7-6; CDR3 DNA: TGTGCCAGCAGCTCTCAAGGGTCAGTTAATGAAAAACTGTTTTTT; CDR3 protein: CASSSQGSVNEKLFF
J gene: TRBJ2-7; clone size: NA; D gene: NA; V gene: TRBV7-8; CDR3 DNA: TGTGCCAGCAGCCCTTGGACAGGACTAGGCGAGCAGTACTTC; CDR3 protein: CASSPWTGLGEQYF
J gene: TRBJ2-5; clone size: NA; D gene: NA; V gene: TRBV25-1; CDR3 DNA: TGTGCCAGCAGCCCAGATACAGTTCAAGAGACCCAGTACTTC; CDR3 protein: CASSPDTVQETQYF
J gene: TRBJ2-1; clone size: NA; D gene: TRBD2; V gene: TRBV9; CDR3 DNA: TGTGCCAGCAGTGGTAGCGGGAGCTCCTACAATGAGCAGTTCTTC; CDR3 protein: CASSGSGSSYNEQFF
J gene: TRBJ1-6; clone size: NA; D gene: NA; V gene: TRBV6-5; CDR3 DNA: TGTGCCAGCAGTTACTCGACGGGAGTCAGCTCACCCCTCCACTTT; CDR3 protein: CASSYSTGVSSPLHF
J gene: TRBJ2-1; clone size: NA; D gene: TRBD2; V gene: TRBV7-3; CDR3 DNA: TGTGCCAGCAGTCTAGCGGGAGGGCCCTACAATGAGCAGTTCTTC; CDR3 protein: CASSLAGGPYNEQFF
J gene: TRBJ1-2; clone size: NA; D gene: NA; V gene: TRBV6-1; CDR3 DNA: TGTGCCACCATCGCGACTACCTTAGCTAACTATGGCTACACCTTC; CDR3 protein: CATIATTLANYGYTF
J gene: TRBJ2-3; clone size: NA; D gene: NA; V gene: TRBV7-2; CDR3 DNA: TGTGCCAGCAGCTTAGATTGGCCAGATACGCAGTATTTT; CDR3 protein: CASSLDWPDTQYF
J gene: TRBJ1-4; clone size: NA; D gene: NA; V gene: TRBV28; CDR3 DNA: TGTGCCAGCAGTTTTGGCCCCATAGGGGGGGTTGAAAAACTGTTTTTT; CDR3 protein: CASSFGPIGGVEKLFF
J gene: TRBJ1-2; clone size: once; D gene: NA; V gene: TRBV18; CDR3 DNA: TGTGCCAGCTCACCGCCGGACGCGGGCTACACCTTC; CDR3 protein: CASSPPDAGYTF
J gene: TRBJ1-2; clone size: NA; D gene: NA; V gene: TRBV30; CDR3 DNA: TGTGCCTGGAGTGTACCCGATTACAGGGCGAATGGCTACACCTTC; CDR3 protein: CAWSVPDYRANGYTF
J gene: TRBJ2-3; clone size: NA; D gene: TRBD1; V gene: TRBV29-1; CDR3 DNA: TGCAGCGTTTCGGCAGGGGGTACCACAGATACGCAGTATTTT; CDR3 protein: CSVSAGGTTDTQYF
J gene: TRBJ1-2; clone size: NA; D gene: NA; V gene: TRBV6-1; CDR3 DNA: TGTGCCAGCAGTGAGACAGATCTCCCTAACTATGGCTACACCTTC; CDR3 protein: CASSETDLPNYGYTF
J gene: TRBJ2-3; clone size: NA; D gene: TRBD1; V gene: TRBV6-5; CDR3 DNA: TGTGCCAGCAGCCAGGACAGGGACGATACGCAGTATTTT; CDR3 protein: CASSQDRDDTQYF
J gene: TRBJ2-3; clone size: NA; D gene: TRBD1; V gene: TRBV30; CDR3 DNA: TGTGCCTGGAGCCGGGGACAGGGCACAGATACGCAGTATTTT; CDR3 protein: CAWSRGQGTDTQYF
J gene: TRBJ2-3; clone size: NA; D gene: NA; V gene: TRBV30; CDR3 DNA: TGTGCCTGGAGTGTACTCTCCGGAGCAGATACGCAGTATTTT; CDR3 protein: CAWSVLSGADTQYF
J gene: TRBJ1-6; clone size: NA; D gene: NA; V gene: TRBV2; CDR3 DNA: TGTGCCAGCCGGGTTAACAATTCACCCCTCCACTTT; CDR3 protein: CASRVNNSPLHF
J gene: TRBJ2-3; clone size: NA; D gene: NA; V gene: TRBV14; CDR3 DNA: TGTGCCAGCAGCCAAACGGGAAGTGGAGATACGCAGTATTTT; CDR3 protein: CASSQTGSGDTQYF
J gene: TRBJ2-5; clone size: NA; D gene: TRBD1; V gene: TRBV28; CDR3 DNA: TGTGCCAGCAGTTTATATTGGGACAGCGTAGGAGGAGAGACCCAGTACTTC; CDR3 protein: CASSLYWDSVGGETQYF
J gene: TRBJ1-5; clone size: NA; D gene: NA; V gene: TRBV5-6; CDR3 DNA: TGTGCCAGCAGCTTGCGATTCCGCAATCAGCCCCAGCATTTT; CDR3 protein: CASSLRFRNQPQHF
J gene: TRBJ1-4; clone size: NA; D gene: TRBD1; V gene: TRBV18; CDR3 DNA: TGTGCCAGCTCACCCTCTCCCGGGACAGCGAATGAAAAACTGTTTTTT; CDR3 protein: CASSPSPGTANEKLFF
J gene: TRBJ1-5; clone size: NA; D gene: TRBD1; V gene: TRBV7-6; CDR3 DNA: TGTGCCAGCAGCTTAAGAGGGGGACAGACTAATCAGCCCCAGCATTTT; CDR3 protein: CASSLRGGQTNQPQHF
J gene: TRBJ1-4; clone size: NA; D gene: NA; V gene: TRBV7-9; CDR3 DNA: TGTGCCAGCAGCTTACTGCTTACTTCTAATGAAAAACTGTTTTTT; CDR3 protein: CASSLLLTSNEKLFF
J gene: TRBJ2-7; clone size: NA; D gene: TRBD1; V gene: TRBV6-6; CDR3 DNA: TGTGCCAGCAGTCAACAGGGGGCGCGGCAGTACTTC; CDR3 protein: CASSQQGARQYF
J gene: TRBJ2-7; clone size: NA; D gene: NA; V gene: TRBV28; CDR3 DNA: TGTGCCAGCAGTTTAAAACAGGAAGCCTACGAGCAGTACTTC; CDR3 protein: CASSLKQEAYEQYF
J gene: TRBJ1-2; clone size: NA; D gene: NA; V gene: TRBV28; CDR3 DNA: TGTGCCAGCAGTCGGGGAGTTAACTATGGCTACACCTTC; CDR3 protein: CASSRGVNYGYTF
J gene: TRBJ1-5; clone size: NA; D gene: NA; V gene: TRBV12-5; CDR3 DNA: TGTGCTAGTGGTTTGGTATTGCGTTGGGGGGCTAGCAATCAGCCCCAGCATTTT; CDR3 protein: CASGLVLRWGASNQPQHF
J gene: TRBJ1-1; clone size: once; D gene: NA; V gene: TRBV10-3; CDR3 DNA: TGTGCCATCAGTGTCCGGGAGCTGAACACTGAAGCTTTCTTT; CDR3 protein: CAISVRELNTEAFF
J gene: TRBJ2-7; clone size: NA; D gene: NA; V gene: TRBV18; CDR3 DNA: TGTGCCAGCTCACTTCCGGGACGTAAGAGCTCCTACGAGCAGTACTTC; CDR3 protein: CASSLPGRKSSYEQYF
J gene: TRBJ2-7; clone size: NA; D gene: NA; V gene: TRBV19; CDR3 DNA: TGTGCCAGTAGTATAGATCAAACAGTTTCCTACGAGCAGTACTTC; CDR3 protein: CASSIDQTVSYEQYF
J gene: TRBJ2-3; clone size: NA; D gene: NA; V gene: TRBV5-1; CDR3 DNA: TGCGCCAGCAGCTTGGAGGGCTCCCATTATACGCAGTATTTT; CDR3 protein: CASSLEGSHYTQYF
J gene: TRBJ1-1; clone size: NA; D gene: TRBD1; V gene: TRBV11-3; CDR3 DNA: TGTGCCAGCAGCTTAGACGCGACAGGGCTTAGGAACACTGAAGCTTTCTTT; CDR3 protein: CASSLDATGLRNTEAFF
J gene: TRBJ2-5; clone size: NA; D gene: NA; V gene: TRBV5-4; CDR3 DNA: TGTGCCAGCAGCTTCTGGGGTGCGGAGACCCAGTACTTC; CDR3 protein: CASSFWGAETQYF
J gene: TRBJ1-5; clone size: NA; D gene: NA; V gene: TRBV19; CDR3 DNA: TGTGCCAGTAGTATCCTTTATAGCAATCAGCCCCAGCATTTT; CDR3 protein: CASSILYSNQPQHF
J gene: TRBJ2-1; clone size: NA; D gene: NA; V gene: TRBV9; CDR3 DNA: TGTGCCAGCAGCGTAAGGGCAGAATGGGCCAATGAGCAGTTCTTC; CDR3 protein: CASSVRAEWANEQFF
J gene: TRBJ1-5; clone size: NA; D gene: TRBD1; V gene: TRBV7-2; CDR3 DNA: TGTGCCAGCAGCTGGACAGGGGGCGCAAATCAGCCCCAGCATTTT; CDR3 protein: CASSWTGGANQPQHF
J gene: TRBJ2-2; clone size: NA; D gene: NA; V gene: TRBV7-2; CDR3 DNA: TGTGCCAGCAGCCTGCCCCCCGGGGAGCTGTTTTTT; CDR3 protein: CASSLPPGELFF